This T cell receptor (beta chain) was captured by sequencing in a study of T cell changes during pregnancy in multiple sclerosis. Assay: immunoSEQ multiplex PCR; the TCRdb copy retains only in-frame clones and omits some. The sample contains 88,000 or so clones, about 90% of which appear only once. Looked up from germline, CDR1 is LNHDA and CDR2 is SQIVND (reference sequence). The CDR3 covers 15 residues. With 4 bases removed from V and 2 bases from J, the gap between germline ends came to 14 bases. The specimen was peripheral blood, collected before pregnancy. The TCR sequence derives from a female donor with multiple sclerosis, enrolled in a pregnancy study. The chain has TRBV19 and TRBJ1-1; D is undetermined. In DNA, the CDR3 is TGTGCCAGTAGTAACTCCCAGGAGGTCAACACTGAAGCTTTCTTT. It yields the protein CASSNSQEVNTEAFF. The full variable domain, rest sourced from reference TRBV19 and TRBJ1-1, is DGGITQSPKYLFRKEGQNVTLSCEQNLNHDAMYWYRQDPGQGLRLIYYSQIVNDFQKGDIAEGYSVSREKKESFPLTVTSAQKNPTAFYLCASSNSQEVNTEAFFGQGTRLTVV.